This entry lists 29 T cell receptor beta chains sequenced from one sample in a study of shared clonotypes between healthy human individuals. The naive CD8 subset, CD45RO-negative cells positively selected for CCR7, excluded terminally differentiated effector memory CD45RA+ cells. Only in-frame clones appear in the TCRdb table, and some are missing; sequencing was by immunoSEQ multiplex PCR. Of a few hundred thousand clones in the sample, around 95% were seen once. Specimen: naive CD8+ T cells sorted from blood. The receptors originated from a woman aged 30 to 39 in good health.

Note on this clone: The junction differs from germline at one of its ends, possibly a read error. Other DNA sequences in this specimen translate into the identical CDR3. J is TRBJ2-7 and V is TRBV25-1, with 7 bases that match TRBD2. The CDR3 runs to 13 residues. CDR1 is MGHDK, CDR2 SYGVNS, per germline. The CDR3 sequence: CASSAAGAYEQYF. In DNA, the CDR3 is TGTGCCAGCAGTGCCGCGGGAGCCTACGAACAGTACTTC.

The genes are TRBV4-1 and TRBJ1-5, with D possibly TRBD1 on 5 matching bases. With 0 bases removed from V and 5 bases from J, the gap between germline ends came to 11 bases. CDR3 length: 15 residues. Germline V gene lookup returns CDR1 MGHRA and CDR2 YSYEKL. CDR3 sequence (DNA): TGCGCCAGCAGCCAAGAATGGATAGGGGATCAGCCCCAGCATTTT. Translation: CASSQEWIGDQPQHF.

The gene calls are TRBV6-4 and TRBJ1-2; D is possibly TRBD1 (5 bases). Looked up from germline, CDR1 is MRHNA and CDR2 is SNTAGT. Trimming took 6 bases from V and 0 from J, leaving 20 bases between them. This CDR3 is 17 amino acids long. The CDR3 DNA is TGTGCCAGCAGGACCCGGGACGGCCGTATTTCTAACTATGGCTACACCTTC. This codes for CASRTRDGRISNYGYTF.

The genes are TRBV2 and TRBJ2-3, with TRBD2 matching over 9 bases. Germline-derived CDR1 and CDR2 are SNHLY and FYNNEI. Losses at the gene ends were 3 bases for V and 2 bases for J; bases not matched to a gene: 3. The CDR3 is 15 amino acids. CDR3 residues: CASSETSGYTDTQYF. The CDR3 DNA reads TGTGCCAGCAGTGAGACTAGCGGCTACACAGATACGCAGTATTTT.

The chain recombines TRBV27 with TRBJ1-1; no firm D call. Deletions cut 4 bases from V and 6 bases from J, with 9 bases between. The CDR3 sequence is 12 residues long. Germline CDR1 MNHEY, CDR2 SMNVEV (reference sequence). DNA for the CDR3: TGTGCCAGCAGTTCCGGAGCGTCTGAAGCTTTCTTT. Amino acid sequence: CASSSGASEAFF.

V and J are TRBV28 and TRBJ2-2; D unclear. The germline V and J ends were trimmed by 10 bases and 0 bases, with 9 bases remaining between them. Germline-derived CDR1 and CDR2 are MDHEN and SYDVKM. The CDR3 is 13 residues long. CDR3 sequence (DNA): TGTGCCACCCGGGTATCGAACACCGGGGAGCTGTTTTTT. Protein sequence: CATRVSNTGELFF. The whole variable domain, filled in from reference TRBV28 and TRBJ2-2, reads DVKVTQSSRYLVKRTGEKVFLECVQDMDHENMFWYRQDPGLGLRLIYFSYDVKMKEKGDIPEGYSVSREKKERFSLILESASTNQTSMYLCATRVSNTGELFFGEGSRLTVL.

The V and J genes are TRBV9 and TRBJ2-3, with TRBD2 matching 14 bases. This CDR3 region has 14 residues. Unmatched junction bases numbered 1, after V lost 7 bases and J lost 3 bases. Germline V gives CDR1 SGDLS, CDR2 YYNGEE. The CDR3, as DNA: TGTGCCAGCGGACTAGCGGGAGGTACAGATACGCAGTATTTT. Protein sequence: CASGLAGGTDTQYF.

The genes are TRBV27 and TRBJ1-5, with 7 bases matching TRBD1. The ends lost 6 bases at V and 2 bases at J; junction bases unmatched: 4. The CDR3 has 14 amino acids. The germline gives CDR1 MNHEY, CDR2 SMNVEV (reference sequence). DNA of the CDR3: TGTGCCAGCAGATACACAGGGGGCAATCAGCCCCAGCATTTT. Translating gives CASRYTGGNQPQHF.

This clone appeared once. The chain carries TRBV6-1 and TRBJ2-7; D gene unclear. CDR1 and CDR2 from the germline V gene are MNHNS and SASEGT. V was pared by 8 bases and J by 3 bases, with 2 bases between. This CDR3 is 9 amino acids long. CDR3 residues: CASHYEQYF. The CDR3 bases are TGTGCCAGCCACTACGAGCAGTACTTC.

The CDR3 spells CSAHSGTRNIQYF. CDR3 in DNA: TGCAGCGCCCATAGCGGGACAAGGAACATTCAGTACTTC. The V gene is TRBV29-1, the J gene TRBJ2-4, with 8 positions matching TRBD2. The CDR3 contains 13 residues. CDR1 is SQVTM, CDR2 ANQGSEA, per germline. With 7 bases clipped from V and 7 bases from J, the junction kept 9 bases outside the gene matches.

The rearrangement links TRBV7-9 to TRBJ2-2, with a possible D match to TRBD2 (6 bases). V lost 4 bases to trimming and J lost 1 base, with 10 bases between them. CDR3 length: 15 amino acids. CDR1 and CDR2 from the germline V gene are SEHNR and FQNEAQ (reference sequence). CDR3 sequence: CASSSGTENTGELFF. DNA for the CDR3: TGTGCCAGCAGCTCAGGGACTGAGAACACCGGGGAGCTGTTTTTT.

The chain employs TRBV13 and TRBJ2-5; the match to TRBD1 covers 12 bases. This CDR3 region has 15 residues. The V gene's germline CDR1 is PRHDT and CDR2 FYEKMQ (reference sequence). V lost 5 bases to trimming and J lost 4 bases; unmatched junction nucleotides: 5. CDR3 residues: CASSAPGQGAETQYF. The CDR3 nucleotides are TGTGCCAGCAGCGCTCCGGGACAGGGGGCAGAGACCCAGTACTTC.

V usage is TRBV19 and J usage is TRBJ2-5; 9 bases line up with TRBD1. The CDR3 totals 14 residues. CDR1 and CDR2 (germline): LNHDA, SQIVND (reference sequence). J gave up 4 bases and V 10 bases, and 10 bases lay outside the gene matches. CDR3 coding DNA: TGTGCCAACCCGGACAGGGGTCCAGGAGAGACCCAGTACTTC. Encoded protein: CANPDRGPGETQYF.

The J gene is TRBJ1-5, the V gene TRBV21-1. TRBV21-1 is a pseudogene segment. The CDR3 loop spans 16 amino acids. The CDR3 DNA reads as TGTGCCAGCAGCAAACTTGGCAGCCCTTCTAATCAGCCCCAGCATTTT. Translating gives CASSKLGSPSNQPQHF.

This rearrangement joins TRBV14 to TRBJ2-2; D is uncertain. Trimming removed 0 bases at V and 7 bases at J, with 9 bases between. Germline V CDR1 and CDR2: SGHDN, FVKESK. The length of the CDR3 is 14 residues. The CDR3 reads CASSQEIKVGELFF. The CDR3 DNA sequence: TGTGCCAGCAGCCAAGAAATAAAGGTCGGGGAGCTGTTTTTT. The whole variable domain, filled in from reference TRBV14 and TRBJ2-2, reads EAGVTQFPSHSVIEKGQTVTLRCDPISGHDNLYWYRRVMGKEIKFLLHFVKESKQDESGMPNNRFLAERTGGTYSTLKVQPAELEDSGVYFCASSQEIKVGELFFGEGSRLTVL.

J is TRBJ2-1 and V is TRBV18; D uncertain. There are 13 residues in the CDR3. From germline, CDR1 is KGHSH and CDR2 LQKENI. Trimming shortened V by 3 bases and J by 6 bases, and 9 bases separated the two germline ends. The CDR3 region is CASSPSEFNEQFF. CDR3 coding DNA: TGTGCCAGCTCACCCTCTGAGTTCAATGAGCAGTTCTTC.

The chain carries TRBV27 and TRBJ1-1; no definite D call. CDR1 is MNHEY and CDR2 is SMNVEV in the germline V gene (reference sequence). This CDR3 is 16 amino acids long. Deletions cut 2 bases from V and 1 base from J, with 14 bases between. CDR3 nucleotides: TGTGCCAGCAGTTTAACGATGCCTTCAGCGAACACTGAAGCTTTCTTT. Translated, it gives CASSLTMPSANTEAFF.

The chain links TRBV11-2 to TRBJ1-1; 9 bases agree with TRBD1. Germline-derived CDR1 and CDR2 are SGHAT and FQNNGV. This CDR3 has 17 residues. The ends lost 1 base at V and 3 bases at J; junction bases unmatched: 9. The CDR3 spells CASSLGGQGTMDTEAFF. DNA for the CDR3: TGTGCCAGCAGCTTAGGGGGACAGGGTACTATGGACACTGAAGCTTTCTTT.

V is TRBV28 and J is TRBJ2-5; D not resolved. This CDR3 has 12 residues. Per the germline V gene, CDR1 is MDHEN and CDR2 is SYDVKM. V was trimmed by 6 bases and J by 5 bases, leaving 10 bases between them. CDR3 region: CASSLNRETQYF. The CDR3 DNA sequence: TGTGCCAGCAGCCTTAACCGGGAGACCCAGTACTTC.

J is TRBJ2-7 and V is TRBV13; no clear D. The length of the CDR3 is 13 residues. V lost 5 bases and J 3 bases, leaving 11 bases between the germline ends. Looked up from germline, CDR1 is PRHDT and CDR2 is FYEKMQ (reference sequence). CDR3 amino acids: CASSPKGGYEQYF. The CDR3 DNA is TGTGCCAGCAGCCCAAAGGGCGGCTACGAGCAGTACTTC.

The rearrangement links TRBV28 to TRBJ2-1, with D possibly being TRBD2 (6 bases). Trimming left V 5 bases short and J 9 bases short, with 8 bases between. This CDR3 has 11 residues. CDR1 and CDR2 (germline): MDHEN, SYDVKM. CDR3 in amino acids: CASSRGSEQFF. CDR3 nucleotide sequence: TGTGCCAGCAGTCGGGGGAGTGAGCAGTTCTTC. The full variable domain, its missing parts supplied by reference TRBV28 and TRBJ2-1, is DVKVTQSSRYLVKRTGEKVFLECVQDMDHENMFWYRQDPGLGLRLIYFSYDVKMKEKGDIPEGYSVSREKKERFSLILESASTNQTSMYLCASSRGSEQFFGPGTRLTVL.

The gene calls are TRBV10-2 and TRBJ1-3; D possibly corresponds to TRBD1 (5 bases). CDR1 WSHSY and CDR2 SAAADI come from the germline V gene. The CDR3 has 15 amino acids. V was clipped by 6 bases and J by 2 bases, with 14 bases between them. This CDR3 is CASRGVRETGNTIYF. The CDR3 DNA reads TGCGCCAGCAGAGGTGTCAGGGAAACTGGAAACACCATATATTTT.

A remark on this clone: Other DNA sequences in the same sample also yield this CDR3. The rearrangement uses TRBV10-1 and TRBJ2-2, with D hard to call. Trimming removed 0 bases from V and 7 bases from J, with 3 bases in between. Germline-derived CDR1 and CDR2 are WNHNN and SYGVQD (reference sequence). The CDR3 loop spans 12 amino acids. The CDR3 loop is CASSESGGELFF. The CDR3, as DNA: TGCGCCAGCAGTGAGTCTGGCGGGGAGCTGTTTTTT.

The rearrangement links TRBV30 to TRBJ2-1; D perhaps matches TRBD1 (5 bases). V lost 0 bases and J 7 bases, leaving 10 bases between the germline ends. Germline V gene data show CDR1 as GTSNPN and CDR2 as SVGIG (reference sequence). The CDR3 sequence is 13 residues long. CDR3 amino acids: CAWSVQVSNEQFF. In DNA, the CDR3 is TGTGCCTGGAGTGTACAGGTCAGTAATGAGCAGTTCTTC.

This sequence joins TRBV29-1 and TRBJ2-5, with D maybe TRBD1 (5 bases). With the DNA end fitting TRBJ2-7 better, the J assignment may be wrong. The CDR3 is 14 residues long. Germline assignment: CDR1 SQVTM and CDR2 ANQGSEA. The CDR3 protein is CSVVSVAGPPEQYF. In DNA form, the CDR3 reads TGCAGCGTTGTGAGCGTTGCAGGGCCGCCCGAGCAGTACTTC.

The rearrangement uses TRBV19 and TRBJ2-7; 10 positions match TRBD1. The ends lost 6 bases at V and 4 bases at J; junction bases unmatched: 6. The CDR3 has 14 amino acids. The germline gives CDR1 LNHDA, CDR2 SQIVND (reference sequence). This CDR3 reads CASSIGQGVYEQYF. The CDR3 DNA sequence: TGTGCCAGTAGCATCGGACAGGGGGTGTACGAGCAGTACTTC.

The rearrangement joins TRBV2 to TRBJ2-1; 10 bases are shared with TRBD2. CDR1 is SNHLY and CDR2 is FYNNEI in the germline V gene. J was trimmed by 8 bases and V by 7 bases; bases with no gene match: 8. CDR3 length: 14 residues. CDR3 amino acids: CASTASGSGDEQFF. The CDR3 DNA sequence: TGTGCCAGCACCGCTAGCGGGAGTGGCGATGAGCAGTTCTTC.

Regarding this clone: At the DNA level, this CDR3 is encoded by other sequences in the same sample as well. The chain uses TRBV28 and TRBJ2-2, with TRBD2 matching over 7 bases. CDR3 size: 14 residues. The ends lost 3 bases at V and 4 bases at J; junction bases unmatched: 2. Germline CDR1 and CDR2: MDHEN and SYDVKM. CDR3 region: CASSLTGGTGELFF. In DNA, the CDR3 is TGTGCCAGCAGTTTGACGGGAGGCACCGGGGAGCTGTTTTTT.

J is TRBJ2-5 and V is TRBV27; D not resolved. The DNA end is a closer match to TRBJ2-7, so the J assignment may be wrong. Germline V gene sequence: CDR1 MNHEY, CDR2 SMNVEV (reference sequence). This CDR3 comprises 13 residues. CDR3 in amino acids: CASSTPGAHEQYF. DNA of the CDR3: TGTGCCAGCAGCACTCCAGGAGCCCACGAGCAGTACTTC.